This TCR beta chain stems from a study of blood T cell repertoires in COVID-19. Study-level information: Acute and convalescent COVID-19 samples came from the United States, Italy and Spain. T cells, B-cell-depleted T cells, or PBMCs provided the cDNA or gDNA that served as material.

V dropped 3 bases and J dropped 8; count of bases not matched to a gene: 4. CDR1 is ENHRY and CDR2 is SYGVKD in the germline V gene. CDR3 length: 14 amino acids. Per the original methods: Estimates of nucleated cell counts were drawn from the amplification of reference gene primers. Produced via immunoSEQ multiplex PCR; TCRdb's table is partial and in-frame only. That table is the source of V, J and clone size, and D and trimming were worked out from the DNA. In the table there are 150,000 or so clones, around 84% of which are singletons. This clone was seen only a few times. The V and J genes are TRBV10-3 and TRBJ1-4; TRBD1 aligns across 9 bases. Sequenced material: peripheral blood. The TCR sequence derives from a man older than 75 with acute or convalescent COVID-19. Here the CDR3 DNA reads TGTGCCATCAGTGATGGGACAGGGAGCGAAAAACTGTTTTTT. As protein: CAISDGTGSEKLFF.